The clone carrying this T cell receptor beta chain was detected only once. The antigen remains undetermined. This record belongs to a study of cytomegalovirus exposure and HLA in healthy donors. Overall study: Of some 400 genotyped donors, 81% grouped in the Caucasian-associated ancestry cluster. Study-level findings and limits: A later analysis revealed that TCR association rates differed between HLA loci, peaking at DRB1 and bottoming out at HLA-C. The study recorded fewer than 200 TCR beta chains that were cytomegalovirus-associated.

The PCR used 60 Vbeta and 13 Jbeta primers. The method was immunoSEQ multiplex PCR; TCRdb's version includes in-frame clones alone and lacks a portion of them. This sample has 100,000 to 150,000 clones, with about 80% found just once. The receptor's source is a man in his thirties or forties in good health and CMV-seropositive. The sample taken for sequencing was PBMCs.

In nucleotides, the CDR3 is TGTGCCAGTGGACAGTTTGACACCGGGGAGCTGTTTTTT. Residues: CASGQFDTGELFF. This chain links TRBV9 with TRBJ2-2; D perhaps matches TRBD1 (6 bases). The CDR3 sequence is 13 residues long. Germline V gene data show CDR1 as SGDLS and CDR2 as YYNGEE. V gave up 8 bases and J gave up 3 bases, with 11 bases separating them.